What follows are 17 T cell receptor beta chains derived from one specimen sequenced in a study of blood T cell repertoires in COVID-19. Clones were read by immunoSEQ multiplex PCR, and TCRdb kept only the in-frame ones, dropping some. The sample yields about 190,000 clones, about 85% seen once. The sample was peripheral blood. The receptors were gathered from a human donor in a cohort sampled during active COVID-19.

The gene calls are TRBV28 and TRBJ2-2, with 7 positions matching TRBD1. After removal of 4 bases from V and 3 bases from J, the junction contained 14 bases not matched to a gene. The CDR3 runs to 18 residues. Germline values: CDR1 MDHEN, CDR2 SYDVKM. This chain's CDR3 is CASSSTGWTRPDTGELFF. The CDR3 DNA follows: TGTGCCAGCAGTTCGACAGGGTGGACAAGACCAGACACCGGGGAGCTGTTTTTT. The variable domain in full, completed from reference TRBV28 and TRBJ2-2, reads DVKVTQSSRYLVKRTGEKVFLECVQDMDHENMFWYRQDPGLGLRLIYFSYDVKMKEKGDIPEGYSVSREKKERFSLILESASTNQTSMYLCASSSTGWTRPDTGELFFGEGSRLTVL.

The V gene is TRBV5-1, the J gene TRBJ1-2; D possibly corresponds to TRBD1 (5 bases). Between the trimmed V and J ends, which lost 2 bases and 7 bases, there was a span of 18 bases. The germline V gene encodes CDR1 SGHRS and CDR2 YFSETQ. CDR3 length: 15 residues. The CDR3 DNA reads as TGCGCCAGCAGCTTAACCATGACAGTCGGGGGTGGCTACACCTTC. Encoded protein: CASSLTMTVGGGYTF.

The rearrangement joins TRBV7-6 to TRBJ2-1, with 8 positions matching TRBD1. The CDR3 has 16 amino acids. The J segment lost 5 bases and the V segment lost 1 base, leaving 7 bases of the junction unmatched. Germline V gene data show CDR1 as SGHVS and CDR2 as FNYEAQ. The DNA for the CDR3 is TGTGCCAGCAGCTTAGTTACCGGACAGGGCCACAATGAGCAGTTCTTC. This encodes CASSLVTGQGHNEQFF.

The chain is built from TRBV7-9 and TRBJ1-6, with TRBD1 identical over 9 bases. V trimming: 0 bases; J trimming: 10 bases; junction bases outside the gene matches: 7. Germline lookup yields CDR1 SEHNR and CDR2 FQNEAQ (reference sequence). The CDR3 is 16 residues long. CDR3 sequence: CASSLALGQGGSPLHF. In DNA, the CDR3 is TGTGCCAGCAGCTTAGCGCTGGGACAGGGTGGCTCACCCCTCCACTTT.

The rearrangement uses TRBV3-1 (or the pseudogene TRBV3-2) and TRBJ2-3; D not certain. Trimming stripped 4 bases from V and 4 bases from J, with 15 bases between. Germline V gene sequence: CDR1 LGHDT, CDR2 YNNKEL (reference sequence). CDR3 length: 15 residues. CDR3 sequence: CASSPRYRRADTQYF. The DNA for the CDR3 is TGTGCCAGCAGCCCCCGATACCGTCGGGCAGATACGCAGTATTTT.

The chain couples TRBV4-2 to TRBJ2-3; 8 bases line up with TRBD2. Germline lookup yields CDR1 LGHNA and CDR2 YNFKEQ. This CDR3 has 17 amino acids. J gave up 5 bases and V 4 bases, and 14 bases lay outside the gene matches. The CDR3 sequence: CASSPTSPGTRLDTQYF. The CDR3 DNA follows: TGTGCCAGCAGCCCCACTTCCCCCGGGACTAGGTTAGATACGCAGTATTTT.

On this clone itself: The same CDR3 arises from other DNA sequences in this sample as well. The V and J genes are TRBV9 and TRBJ2-3; maybe TRBD1 (6 bases). CDR1 SGDLS and CDR2 YYNGEE come from the germline V gene. The CDR3 consists of 16 residues. V was clipped by 4 bases and J by 1 base, with 16 bases between them. The CDR3 loop is CASSRGLAGGTDTQYF. The CDR3 DNA reads TGTGCCAGCAGCCGCGGATTGGCAGGGGGCACAGATACGCAGTATTTT.

V usage is TRBV4-2 and J usage is TRBJ1-5; tentatively, D is TRBD1 (6 bases). The CDR3 is made up of 16 amino acids. Germline assignment: CDR1 LGHNA and CDR2 YNFKEQ. The germline V and J ends were trimmed by 0 bases and 4 bases, with 13 bases remaining between them. The CDR3 DNA is TGTGCCAGCAGCCAAGATCAGGGGCGCGTGAATCAGCCCCAGCATTTT. This gives the protein CASSQDQGRVNQPQHF.

V gene TRBV10-2 combines with J gene TRBJ1-2; 7 positions match TRBD1. The CDR3 has 15 residues. V lost 0 bases to trimming and J lost 4 bases; unmatched junction nucleotides: 5. CDR1 and CDR2 (germline): WSHSY, SAAADI. The CDR3 sequence is CASSESTGQSYGYTF. In DNA form, the CDR3 reads TGCGCCAGCAGTGAGTCGACGGGACAGAGCTATGGCTACACCTTC.

This rearrangement joins TRBV12-3 or TRBV12-4 to TRBJ1-4, with unresolved D. The V end was cut by 5 bases, the J end by 8 bases, with 9 bases between. CDR3 length: 12 amino acids. The chain's CDR3 is CASSGTAEKLFF. The CDR3 DNA reads as TGTGCCAGCAGTGGAACAGCCGAAAAACTGTTTTTT.

J is TRBJ2-5 and V is TRBV5-1; D is possibly TRBD2 (5 bases). The CDR3 contains 14 residues. Trimming pared 2 bases from V and 1 base from J, leaving 9 bases between. The germline V gene has CDR1 SGHRS and CDR2 YFSETQ. The CDR3 sequence is CASSFNGIQETQYF. The DNA of the CDR3 is TGCGCCAGCAGCTTTAACGGGATCCAAGAGACCCAGTACTTC.

This chain links TRBV14 with TRBJ1-2; the match to TRBD1 covers 8 bases. This CDR3 is built from 15 residues. V dropped 3 bases and J dropped 8; count of bases not matched to a gene: 11. Germline V gene lookup returns CDR1 SGHDN and CDR2 FVKESK. CDR3 nucleotides: TGTGCCAGCAGCCAGCTCGACAGGGGCTCCCGCGGCTACACCTTC. Amino acid sequence: CASSQLDRGSRGYTF.

This chain joins TRBV27 and TRBJ1-2, with TRBD1 matching over 8 bases. V lost 3 bases and J lost 4; bases outside the gene matches: 7. Germline V gene lookup returns CDR1 MNHEY and CDR2 SMNVEV (reference sequence). This CDR3 contains 15 residues. The CDR3 region is CASSFSTGAIYGYTF. DNA for the CDR3: TGTGCCAGCAGTTTTTCGACAGGGGCAATCTATGGCTACACCTTC.

J is TRBJ1-1 and V is TRBV5-6; D ambiguous. Trimming stripped 0 bases from V and 11 bases from J, with 11 bases between. Germline CDR1 SGHDT, CDR2 YYEEEE. This CDR3 is 12 amino acids long. CDR3 protein: CASSLAGRVAFF. Written as DNA, the CDR3 is TGTGCCAGCAGCTTGGCCGGGAGGGTGGCTTTCTTT. Drawing the rest from reference TRBV5-6 and TRBJ1-1, the complete variable domain is DAGVTQSPTHLIKTRGQQVTLRCSPKSGHDTVSWYQQALGQGPQFIFQYYEEEERQRGNFPDRFSGHQFPNYSSELNVNALLLGDSALYLCASSLAGRVAFFGQGTRLTVV.

The V gene is TRBV5-4, the J gene TRBJ2-3; a possible D gene is TRBD2 (5 bases). V lost 0 bases and J 0 bases, leaving 8 bases between the germline ends. Germline V lookup: CDR1 SGHNT, CDR2 YYREEE (reference sequence). The length of the CDR3 is 15 residues. CDR3 sequence: CASSLEGGSTDTQYF. Written as DNA, the CDR3 is TGTGCCAGCAGCTTGGAAGGCGGGAGCACAGATACGCAGTATTTT.

J is TRBJ2-7 and V is TRBV10-3; possibly TRBD2 for D (5 bases). Germline V gene data show CDR1 as ENHRY and CDR2 as SYGVKD. V was cut by 8 bases and J by 3 bases, with 14 bases left in between. This CDR3 contains 13 residues. CDR3 DNA: TGTGCCATCCAAAGGACTTACCTCTACGAGCAGTACTTC. Translating it yields CAIQRTYLYEQYF.

This clone was counted once. The chain recombines TRBV30 with TRBJ2-7; 13 bases fit TRBD2. The CDR3 is 11 residues long. Germline V gene lookup returns CDR1 GTSNPN and CDR2 SVGIG (reference sequence). The CDR3: CALTSGGFSSV. The CDR3 DNA sequence: TGTGCCTTGACTAGCGGGGGGTTCTCCTCGGTC.